Below are 5 T cell receptor beta chains sequenced from a single sample in a study of CD8 T cells in ankylosing spondylitis. TCRdb ran MiXCR on the 5' RACE reads and lists one entry per CDR3 protein. Of around 210,000 distinct CDR3 sequences listed, over 7% were seen once; the top ten hold approximately 5%. The sample consisted of blood, either unsorted or a sorted T cell fraction (not recorded which). The receptors come from a female donor with ankylosing spondylitis or in good health (not recorded which).

In its sample, this clonotype was seen many times. The chain links TRBV7-2 to TRBJ2-1, with TRBD2 matching over 11 bases. V gave up 2 bases and J gave up 8 bases; unmatched junction bases: 5. The germline CDR1 and CDR2 sequences are SGHTA and FQGNSA. This CDR3 has 15 amino acids. In nucleotides, the CDR3 is TGTGCCAGCAGCTTAACTAGCGGGAGTTGGGATGAGCAGTTCTTC. This gives the protein CASSLTSGSWDEQFF. The full variable domain, its missing parts supplied by reference TRBV7-2 and TRBJ2-1, is GAGVSQSPSNKVTEKGKDVELRCDPISGHTALYWYRQSLGQGLEFLIYFQGNSAPDKSGLPSDRFSAERTGGSVSTLTIQRTQQEDSAVYLCASSLTSGSWDEQFFGPGTRLTVL.

This clonotype has a count of ten or more. This chain joins TRBV6-1 and TRBJ2-1; 7 bases match TRBD1. V dropped 6 bases and J dropped 0; count of bases not matched to a gene: 8. The CDR3 runs 16 residues. Germline V lookup: CDR1 MNHNS, CDR2 SASEGT. The CDR3 sequence is CASSEQGGSSYNEQFF. The CDR3 DNA reads TGTGCCAGCAGCGAACAAGGGGGCAGCTCCTACAATGAGCAGTTCTTC.

This clonotype was seen at least ten times. V usage is TRBV7-2 and J usage is TRBJ2-1, with TRBD2 matching over 11 bases. From germline, CDR1 is SGHTA and CDR2 FQGNSA. V gave up 5 bases and J gave up 8 bases; unmatched junction bases: 14. This CDR3 has 17 amino acids. As DNA, the CDR3 is TGTGCCAGCAGCCCCCTAAGCGGGACTAGCGGCGCGTATGAGCAGTTCTTC. It encodes CASSPLSGTSGAYEQFF.

This clonotype was observed many times. This chain connects TRBV7-2 to TRBJ2-1; TRBD2 might be the D (5 bases). The CDR3 has 17 residues. The germline CDR1 and CDR2 sequences are SGHTA and FQGNSA. V shed 6 bases and J shed 1 base, with 19 bases lying between them. CDR3 nucleotide sequence: TGTGCCAGCAGGGGCGGGCAAGGTGGAAGATCCTACAATGAGCAGTTCTTC. This encodes CASRGGQGGRSYNEQFF. The full variable domain, with the rest looked up from reference TRBV7-2 and TRBJ2-1, is GAGVSQSPSNKVTEKGKDVELRCDPISGHTALYWYRQSLGQGLEFLIYFQGNSAPDKSGLPSDRFSAERTGGSVSTLTIQRTQQEDSAVYLCASRGGQGGRSYNEQFFGPGTRLTVL.

This clonotype has ten or more counts. This chain connects TRBV6-2 or TRBV6-3 to TRBJ1-4; 8 bases line up with TRBD1. J gave up 8 bases and V 6 bases, and 8 bases lay outside the gene matches. Germline assignment: CDR1 MNHEY and CDR2 SVGEGT. CDR3 length: 14 amino acids. The CDR3 loop is CASSLLTGEEKLFF. CDR3 nucleotides: TGTGCCAGCAGCCTCCTGACAGGGGAAGAAAAACTGTTTTTT.